These 26 T cell receptor beta chains came from one sample sequenced in a study of blood T cell repertoires in COVID-19. Here immunoSEQ multiplex PCR was the method, and the copy in TCRdb shows in-frame clones only, minus some. The sample carries about 180,000 clones, 88% recorded once. Sequencing was performed on peripheral blood. These receptor sequences come from a woman aged 25 to 45 with acute or convalescent COVID-19.

This clone came up once. V is TRBV9 and J is TRBJ2-3; 10 bases align to TRBD1. The CDR3 extends over 18 amino acids. Trimming cost V 0 bases and J 0 bases; bases outside gene matches: 7. The germline V gene has CDR1 SGDLS and CDR2 YYNGEE. CDR3 coding DNA: TGTGCCAGCAGCGTAGGGACAGGGGGATCGTATAGCACAGATACGCAGTATTTT. This sequence encodes CASSVGTGGSYSTDTQYF.

V usage is TRBV9 and J usage is TRBJ2-1, with 13 positions matching TRBD2. Germline V CDR1 and CDR2: SGDLS, YYNGEE. The V and J ends lost 2 bases and 2 bases, in that order; junction bases with no gene match: 7. CDR3 length equals 18 residues. The CDR3 region has the DNA TGTGCCAGCAGCGTCGGGACTAGCGGGATCCCAGCCTACAATGAGCAGTTCTTC. Its translation: CASSVGTSGIPAYNEQFF.

This clone appeared once. The chain has TRBV9 and TRBJ1-4; 8 nucleotides align to TRBD1. This CDR3 is built from 14 residues. Germline V gene lookup returns CDR1 SGDLS and CDR2 YYNGEE. V lost 3 bases to trimming and J lost 8 bases; unmatched junction nucleotides: 6. CDR3 loop: CASSGGTGVEKLFF. DNA for the CDR3: TGTGCCAGCAGCGGCGGGACAGGCGTCGAAAAACTGTTTTTT.

The J gene is TRBJ2-5, the V gene TRBV28, with 11 bases aligning to TRBD1. The germline V gene encodes CDR1 MDHEN and CDR2 SYDVKM. J was trimmed by 3 bases and V by 5 bases; bases with no gene match: 2. The CDR3 totals 14 residues. In DNA, the CDR3 is TGTGCCAGCAGTCGGACAGGGGGCGAAGAGACCCAGTACTTC. This encodes CASSRTGGEETQYF.

The V call is TRBV28, the J call TRBJ2-7, with 7 positions matching TRBD1. Trimming at V came to 7 bases and at J to 3 bases, leaving 12 bases not matched to a gene. The CDR3 has 15 amino acids. Looked up from germline, CDR1 is MDHEN and CDR2 is SYDVKM. The CDR3 sequence is CASNEFEGGFYEQYF. The CDR3, as DNA: TGTGCCAGCAACGAGTTCGAAGGGGGCTTCTACGAGCAGTACTTC.

This chain links TRBV28 with TRBJ1-5; 7 bases agree with TRBD1. CDR1 is MDHEN, CDR2 SYDVKM, per germline. Trimming took 6 bases from V and 1 from J; bases not matched to a gene: 6. This CDR3 spans 15 amino acids. The CDR3 is CASRPQGMSNQPQHF. The CDR3 coding sequence is TGTGCCAGCAGGCCACAGGGGATGAGCAATCAGCCCCAGCATTTT.

This clone was seen a single time. V and J are TRBV5-5 and TRBJ1-6; the match to TRBD1 covers 8 bases. CDR1 is SGHKS, CDR2 YYEKEE, per germline (reference sequence). This CDR3 contains 16 residues. V was pared by 4 bases and J by 6 bases, with 9 bases of the junction left unmatched. Here the CDR3 reads CASSRGTGGTNSPLHF. The CDR3 DNA follows: TGTGCCAGCAGCCGCGGGACAGGAGGGACTAATTCACCCCTCCACTTT.

The V call is TRBV18, the J call TRBJ2-5; D unclear. The V gene's germline CDR1 is KGHSH and CDR2 LQKENI. The CDR3 covers 11 residues. V dropped 3 bases and J dropped 5 bases, with 4 bases sitting between them. CDR3 amino acids: CASSPLETQYF. DNA for the CDR3: TGTGCCAGCTCACCCCTGGAGACCCAGTACTTC.

The chain joins TRBV7-2 to TRBJ2-3, with D maybe TRBD2 (6 bases). The germline V gene encodes CDR1 SGHTA and CDR2 FQGNSA. This CDR3 has 14 amino acids. The ends were cut back, 5 bases at V and 0 bases at J, with 9 bases in the middle. The CDR3 nucleotides are TGTGCCAGCAGCACAGGAGGGAGCACAGATACGCAGTATTTT. This sequence encodes CASSTGGSTDTQYF.

The chain uses TRBV18 and TRBJ2-7; 11 bases match TRBD2. The CDR3 spans 16 residues. V was clipped by 0 bases and J by 6 bases; unmatched bases: 7. Germline V gene data show CDR1 as KGHSH and CDR2 as LQKENI. The CDR3 nucleotides read TGTGCCAGCTCACCACCGATAGCGGGAGGGCCGGTCGAGCAGTACTTC. It yields the protein CASSPPIAGGPVEQYF.

V is TRBV5-1 and J is TRBJ1-2; the match to TRBD1 covers 8 bases. The CDR3 contains 15 residues. CDR1 and CDR2 from the germline V gene are SGHRS and YFSETQ. After removal of 4 bases from V and 7 bases from J, the junction contained 12 bases not matched to a gene. Here the CDR3 DNA reads TGCGCCAGCAGCCCCGACGGACAGGGATCGGTTGGCTACACCTTC. Translated: CASSPDGQGSVGYTF.

The J gene is TRBJ2-3, the V gene TRBV28; D may be TRBD2 (5 bases). The CDR3 runs 14 residues. Germline V gene sequence: CDR1 MDHEN, CDR2 SYDVKM. Trimming took off 8 bases at V and 1 base at J, with 13 bases between the two ends. The CDR3 nucleotides are TGTGCCAGCGAGTCCGGACTCCGCACAGATACGCAGTATTTT. This encodes CASESGLRTDTQYF.

The gene calls are TRBV7-9 and TRBJ2-1, with a tentative D call TRBD2 (6 bases). Germline lookup yields CDR1 SEHNR and CDR2 FQNEAQ (reference sequence). The CDR3 consists of 15 residues. V was shortened by 2 bases and J by 5 bases, with 13 bases between the two germline ends. CDR3 nucleotides: TGTGCCAGCAGCTTAATGGGCGGGGCCCACAATGAGCAGTTCTTC. Its protein product is CASSLMGGAHNEQFF. Full variable domain (outside the CDR3, taken from reference TRBV7-9 and TRBJ2-1): DTGVSQNPRHKITKRGQNVTFRCDPISEHNRLYWYRQTLGQGPEFLTYFQNEAQLEKSRLLSDRFSAERPKGSFSTLEIQRTEQGDSAMYLCASSLMGGAHNEQFFGPGTRLTVL.

This clone has only a few counts. CDR3: CASSQDDRGKLFF. The CDR3 DNA follows: TGTGCCAGCAGCCAAGATGACAGGGGGAAACTGTTTTTT. The chain joins TRBV3-1 (or the pseudogene TRBV3-2) to TRBJ1-4; 9 nucleotides match TRBD1. Looked up from germline, CDR1 is LGHDT and CDR2 is YNNKEL (reference sequence). There are 13 residues in the CDR3. V lost 0 bases to trimming and J lost 11 bases; unmatched junction nucleotides: 1.

The chain links TRBV19 to TRBJ2-1; TRBD2 matches at 12 bases. The length of the CDR3 is 14 residues. V trimming: 2 bases; J trimming: 12 bases; junction bases outside the gene matches: 5. The germline V gene encodes CDR1 LNHDA and CDR2 SQIVND (reference sequence). CDR3 amino acids: CASSIQLAGGRQFF. The CDR3 DNA reads as TGTGCCAGTAGTATACAACTAGCGGGAGGAAGGCAGTTCTTC.

The genes are TRBV10-3 and TRBJ2-7; TRBD1 matches 7 bases. CDR1 ENHRY and CDR2 SYGVKD come from the germline V gene. Losses at the gene ends were 6 bases for V and 6 bases for J; bases not matched to a gene: 5. The CDR3 contains 12 residues. The chain's CDR3 is CAIRRQGGEQYF. The CDR3 DNA follows: TGTGCCATCAGGAGACAGGGCGGCGAGCAGTACTTC.

As for this clone: The same CDR3 can be traced to other DNA sequences in this sample. V is TRBV5-1 and J is TRBJ2-3, with D perhaps matching TRBD1 (6 bases). Trimming removed 5 bases at V and 6 bases at J, with 13 bases between. The CDR3 extends over 13 amino acids. Looked up from germline, CDR1 is SGHRS and CDR2 is YFSETQ. The CDR3 DNA reads as TGCGCCAGCAGTTCCCAGGGGACCGATACGCAGTATTTT. It specifies CASSSQGTDTQYF.

The gene calls are TRBV3-1 (or the pseudogene TRBV3-2) and TRBJ1-3; D gene uncertain. This CDR3 has 14 residues. Germline-derived CDR1 and CDR2 are LGHDT and YNNKEL (reference sequence). V lost 0 bases to trimming and J lost 7 bases, with 10 bases between them. DNA of the CDR3: TGTGCCAGCAGCCAAGATTGGCGGCCGAACACCATATATTTT. It codes for CASSQDWRPNTIYF.

The J gene is TRBJ2-1, the V gene TRBV20-1, with TRBD1 as a possible D gene (7 bases). V was clipped by 3 bases and J by 15 bases, with 12 bases between them. The germline CDR1 and CDR2 sequences are DFQATT and SNEGSKA (reference sequence). This CDR3 spans 10 amino acids. The CDR3 spells CSASRGDPFF. The CDR3 DNA reads as TGCAGTGCTAGCAGGGGGGATCCGTTCTTC.

This clone was detected a few times. The CDR3 DNA sequence: TGTGCCAGCAGCCACCGGACAGGGGGCAGAGGCAATCAGCCCCAGCATTTT. This codes for CASSHRTGGRGNQPQHF. This rearrangement joins TRBV7-8 to TRBJ1-5; 11 bases are shared with TRBD1. Germline V CDR1 and CDR2: SGHVS, FQNEAQ. CDR3 length equals 17 residues. V was pared by 5 bases and J by 2 bases, with 8 bases of the junction left unmatched.

The gene calls are TRBV11-3 and TRBJ2-5; D is unresolved. Germline CDR1 SGHNT, CDR2 YENEEA. CDR3 length equals 11 residues. V lost 5 bases and J lost 6, with 7 bases in between. The CDR3 region is CASSPDQTQYF. In DNA form, the CDR3 reads TGTGCCAGCAGCCCAGATCAGACCCAGTACTTC.

The V call is TRBV10-3, the J call TRBJ1-2; D gene uncertain. The germline V gene encodes CDR1 ENHRY and CDR2 SYGVKD. With 10 bases removed from V and 2 bases from J, the gap between germline ends came to 14 bases. The CDR3 consists of 13 residues. CDR3 region: CATEPGSNYGYTF. The CDR3 nucleotides are TGTGCCACCGAGCCCGGTTCGAACTATGGCTACACCTTC.

A single count supports this clone. The J gene is TRBJ1-1, the V gene TRBV9, with 8 bases that match TRBD1. Germline assignment: CDR1 SGDLS and CDR2 YYNGEE. The CDR3 consists of 12 residues. J lost 11 bases, V lost 3 bases, and 6 bases had no gene match. CDR3 loop: CASSGRTGYAFF. DNA for the CDR3: TGTGCCAGCAGCGGCCGGACAGGGTATGCTTTCTTT.

J is TRBJ2-2 and V is TRBV18, with no clear D. V was shortened by 0 bases and J by 5 bases, with 7 bases between the two germline ends. Germline V gene sequence: CDR1 KGHSH, CDR2 LQKENI. The CDR3 length is 14 residues. The CDR3 bases are TGTGCCAGCTCACCACCGTTAGAGACCGGGGAGCTGTTTTTT. Protein sequence: CASSPPLETGELFF.

The chain uses TRBV5-1 and TRBJ2-3; 9 nucleotides agree with TRBD2. The CDR3 loop spans 15 amino acids. The V gene's germline CDR1 is SGHRS and CDR2 YFSETQ. V was pared by 6 bases and J by 0 bases, with 5 bases of the junction left unmatched. The DNA for the CDR3 is TGCGCCAGCAAGGCTAGCGGGATGAGCACAGATACGCAGTATTTT. It specifies CASKASGMSTDTQYF.

Written as DNA, the CDR3 is TGTGCCAGCTACCCCAGCTCTGGGGCCAACGTCCTGACTTTC. Translating it yields CASYPSSGANVLTF. The chain has TRBV18 and TRBJ2-6, with unresolved D. V lost 7 bases to trimming and J lost 0 bases, with 7 bases between them. This CDR3 is built from 14 residues. Germline CDR1 is KGHSH and CDR2 is LQKENI.